Sequencing of this T cell receptor beta chain was carried out in a study of cytomegalovirus exposure and HLA in healthy donors. The PCR ran on 60 Vbeta and 13 Jbeta primers. The data were produced by immunoSEQ multiplex PCR, yet TCRdb's version contains in-frame clones alone and is incomplete. Here the sample spans about 180,000 clones, over 75% being singletons. Concerning this clone itself: What it recognizes is unknown.

The germline gives CDR1 MRHNA, CDR2 SNTAGT. This CDR3 is 13 amino acids long. With 6 bases clipped from V and 4 bases from J, the junction kept 4 bases outside the gene matches. General study results and limits: Later analysis showed TCR association rates varying by HLA locus, highest for DRB1 and lowest for HLA-C.

What was sequenced was PBMCs. The clonotype originates from a man in his forties or fifties in good health and CMV-seropositive. The gene calls are TRBV6-4 and TRBJ1-1; 8 nucleotides line up with TRBD1. DNA of the CDR3: TGTGCCAGCAGGGCTACAGGGGGCACTGAAGCTTTCTTT. It is translated as CASRATGGTEAFF.